One and the same sample provided the 5 T cell receptor beta chains below, sequenced in a study of follicular helper T cells after annual influenza vaccination. Using immunoSEQ multiplex PCR, the repertoire was profiled, and TCRdb retains in-frame clones only, with some absent. The profile shows approximately 11,000 clones, roughly 82% of them singletons. Specimen: CXCR5- memory CD4+ T cells sorted from blood, collected 6 weeks after influenza vaccination. The receptors derive from an adult who received the influenza vaccine.

The chain has TRBV5-3 and TRBJ2-6; D is undetermined. TRBV5-3 is flagged as an ORF with uncertain function. V lost 7 bases and J lost 2, with 16 bases in between. This CDR3 region has 16 residues. The CDR3 loop reads CARSPPGRPGANVLTF. Written as DNA, the CDR3 is TGTGCCAGATCCCCCCCGGGCAGACCTGGGGCCAACGTCCTGACTTTC.

The rearrangement joins TRBV7-2 to TRBJ2-1; 8 nucleotides align to TRBD1. This CDR3 is 15 amino acids long. Germline-derived CDR1 and CDR2 are SGHTA and FQGNSA. V dropped 0 bases and J dropped 6; count of bases not matched to a gene: 4. The CDR3 coding sequence is TGTGCCAGCAGCTTAGCATGGACAGGGACCAATGAGCAGTTCTTC. Translation: CASSLAWTGTNEQFF. Full variable domain (missing parts from reference TRBV7-2 and TRBJ2-1): GAGVSQSPSNKVTEKGKDVELRCDPISGHTALYWYRQSLGQGLEFLIYFQGNSAPDKSGLPSDRFSAERTGGSVSTLTIQRTQQEDSAVYLCASSLAWTGTNEQFFGPGTRLTVL.

The V gene is TRBV28, the J gene TRBJ1-6; D perhaps matches TRBD1 (5 bases). Germline assignment: CDR1 MDHEN and CDR2 SYDVKM. CDR3 length equals 15 residues. With 5 bases removed from V and 12 bases from J, the gap between germline ends came to 20 bases. Here the CDR3 reads CASSPPLGGRGPLHF. CDR3 sequence (DNA): TGTGCCAGCAGTCCGCCTCTTGGGGGACGAGGACCCCTCCACTTT. Full variable domain (missing parts from reference TRBV28 and TRBJ1-6): DVKVTQSSRYLVKRTGEKVFLECVQDMDHENMFWYRQDPGLGLRLIYFSYDVKMKEKGDIPEGYSVSREKKERFSLILESASTNQTSMYLCASSPPLGGRGPLHFGNGTRLTVT.

This chain connects TRBV6-1 to TRBJ2-7; no clear D gene. V lost 1 base to trimming and J lost 3 bases, with 4 bases between them. The CDR3 loop spans 12 amino acids. The germline CDR1 and CDR2 sequences are MNHNS and SASEGT. CDR3 protein: CASSEGGYEQYF. DNA for the CDR3: TGTGCCAGCAGTGAAGGAGGCTACGAGCAGTACTTC.

This clone was recorded only once. The V and J genes are TRBV5-4 and TRBJ2-5, with unresolved D. Germline CDR1 SGHNT, CDR2 YYREEE (reference sequence). This CDR3 has 15 residues. Trimming took 4 bases from V and 7 from J, leaving 20 bases between them. The CDR3 bases are TGTGCCAGCAGCCTTGCGGTTGGCCCGGTCGCGACCCAGTACTTC. It translates to CASSLAVGPVATQYF. Combining the CDR3 with reference TRBV5-4 and TRBJ2-5 gives the whole variable domain ETGVTQSPTHLIKTRGQQVTLRCSSQSGHNTVSWYQQALGQGPQFIFQYYREEENGRGNFPPRFSGLQFPNYSSELNVNALELDDSALYLCASSLAVGPVATQYFGPGTRLLVL.